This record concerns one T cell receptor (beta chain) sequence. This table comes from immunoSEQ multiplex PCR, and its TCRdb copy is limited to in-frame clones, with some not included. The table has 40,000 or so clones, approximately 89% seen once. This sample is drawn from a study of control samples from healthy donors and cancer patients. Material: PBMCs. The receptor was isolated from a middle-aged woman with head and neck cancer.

CDR3: CASSPLGANEQFF. The CDR3 DNA is TGTGCCAGCTCACCACTTGGGGCTAATGAGCAGTTCTTC. The chain carries TRBV18 and TRBJ2-1; TRBD1 is a possible D gene (5 bases). Trimming took 1 base from V and 7 from J, leaving 8 bases between them. The CDR3 runs 13 residues. Germline V CDR1 and CDR2: KGHSH, LQKENI.